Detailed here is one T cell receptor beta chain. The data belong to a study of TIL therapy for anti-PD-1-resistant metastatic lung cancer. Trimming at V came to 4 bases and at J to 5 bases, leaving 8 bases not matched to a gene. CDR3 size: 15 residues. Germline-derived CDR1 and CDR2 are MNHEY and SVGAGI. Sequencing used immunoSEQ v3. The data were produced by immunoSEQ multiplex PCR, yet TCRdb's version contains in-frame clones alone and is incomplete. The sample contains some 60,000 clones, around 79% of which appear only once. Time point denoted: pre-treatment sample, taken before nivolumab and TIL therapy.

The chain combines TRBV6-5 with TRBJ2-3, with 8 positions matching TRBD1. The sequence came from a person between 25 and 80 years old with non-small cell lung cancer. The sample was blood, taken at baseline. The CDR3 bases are TGTGCCAGCAGTTCCTACAGGGGGAGGCGAGATACGCAGTATTTT. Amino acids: CASSSYRGRRDTQYF.